This passage covers 10 T cell receptor beta chains from one sample sequenced in a study of blood T cell repertoires in COVID-19. TCRdb keeps only in-frame clones here, not all; method: immunoSEQ multiplex PCR. The profile shows about 76,000 clones, about 88% of them singletons. The sample taken for sequencing was peripheral blood. All receptors derive from a human donor in a cohort sampled during active COVID-19.

The rearrangement links TRBV19 to TRBJ1-6; 8 positions match TRBD1. The CDR3 totals 15 residues. Germline CDR1 is LNHDA and CDR2 is SQIVND (reference sequence). The trim removed 3 bases at V and 7 bases at J, leaving 5 bases unmatched. CDR3 loop: CASSMVGTGNSPLHF. In nucleotides, the CDR3 is TGTGCCAGTAGTATGGTCGGGACAGGCAATTCACCCCTCCACTTT.

The chain carries TRBV9 and TRBJ2-2, with D possibly matching TRBD1 (6 bases). CDR3 size: 15 residues. V was trimmed by 2 bases and J by 0 bases, leaving 8 bases between them. Germline values: CDR1 SGDLS, CDR2 YYNGEE. The CDR3 loop reads CASSVGAPNTGELFF. The CDR3 nucleotides read TGTGCCAGCAGCGTGGGGGCCCCGAACACCGGGGAGCTGTTTTTT.

The chain combines TRBV9 with TRBJ1-6; the match to TRBD1 covers 7 bases. This CDR3 region has 19 residues. With V trimmed by 4 bases and J by 4 bases, 17 bases remained unmatched. CDR1 is SGDLS and CDR2 is YYNGEE in the germline V gene. CDR3 region: CASSPRDRKKPGYNSPLHF. The CDR3 DNA reads as TGTGCCAGCAGCCCGCGGGACAGAAAAAAACCCGGATATAATTCACCCCTCCACTTT. The entire variable domain, with the rest obtained from reference TRBV9 and TRBJ1-6, is as follows: DSGVTQTPKHLITATGQRVTLRCSPRSGDLSVYWYQQSLDQGLQFLIQYYNGEERAKGNILERFSAQQFPDLHSELNLSSLELGDSALYFCASSPRDRKKPGYNSPLHFGNGTRLTVT.

The table lists this clone with a few counts. This chain links TRBV28 with TRBJ2-1; D gene ambiguous. The germline V gene encodes CDR1 MDHEN and CDR2 SYDVKM. The V and J ends lost 5 bases and 4 bases respectively, with 3 bases between them. The CDR3 sequence is 11 residues long. Written as DNA, the CDR3 is TGTGCCAGCAGTCTTTACAATGAGCAGTTCTTC. This sequence encodes CASSLYNEQFF.

The sample holds one count of this clone. The chain employs TRBV7-9 and TRBJ2-5; maybe TRBD1 (5 bases). This CDR3 comprises 13 residues. Germline assignment: CDR1 SEHNR and CDR2 FQNEAQ (reference sequence). V lost 6 bases and J 3 bases, leaving 11 bases between the germline ends. CDR3 residues: CASRRQRKETQYF. The CDR3 DNA follows: TGTGCCAGCAGACGACAGAGAAAAGAGACCCAGTACTTC.

The J gene is TRBJ2-7, the V gene TRBV3-1 (or the pseudogene TRBV3-2), with 10 bases matching TRBD2. This CDR3 spans 17 amino acids. V lost 0 bases, J lost 6 bases, and 11 bases stayed unmatched. The V gene's germline CDR1 is LGHDT and CDR2 YNNKEL (reference sequence). CDR3 in amino acids: CASSQDLLAGDGREQYF. CDR3 sequence (DNA): TGTGCCAGCAGCCAAGATCTCCTAGCGGGAGACGGGCGCGAGCAGTACTTC.

This clone was detected only once. V and J are TRBV5-5 and TRBJ1-5, with 7 bases fitting TRBD1. Per the germline V gene, CDR1 is SGHKS and CDR2 is YYEKEE (reference sequence). CDR3 size: 19 residues. V gave up 4 bases and J gave up 2 bases; unmatched junction bases: 18. CDR3 amino acids: CASSVMWTGRPGGNQPQHF. The DNA of the CDR3 is TGTGCCAGCAGCGTGATGTGGACAGGCCGTCCGGGGGGCAATCAGCCCCAGCATTTT.

The rearrangement links TRBV9 to TRBJ2-1; TRBD2 agrees at 9 bases. The CDR3 is 18 residues long. The ends lost 4 bases at V and 0 bases at J; junction bases unmatched: 11. CDR1 and CDR2 from the germline V gene are SGDLS and YYNGEE. CDR3: CASSPPGDSGSSYNEQFF. CDR3 DNA: TGTGCCAGCAGCCCCCCCGGAGATAGCGGGAGCTCCTACAATGAGCAGTTCTTC.

The V and J genes are TRBV11-3 and TRBJ1-1, with TRBD1 identical over 7 bases. CDR3 length equals 14 residues. CDR1 and CDR2 from the germline V gene are SGHNT and YENEEA. J lost 1 base, V lost 5 bases, and 4 bases had no gene match. CDR3 nucleotide sequence: TGTGCCAGCAGCCCAGGACAGGCGAACACTGAAGCTTTCTTT. Its protein is CASSPGQANTEAFF.

This chain joins TRBV9 and TRBJ2-5; D remains unclear. Germline V gene lookup returns CDR1 SGDLS and CDR2 YYNGEE. The CDR3 consists of 14 residues. V lost 4 bases, J lost 3 bases, and 13 bases lay in between. CDR3 DNA: TGTGCCAGCAGCCTCTCCTGGGCTAAAGAGACCCAGTACTTC. Its translation is CASSLSWAKETQYF.